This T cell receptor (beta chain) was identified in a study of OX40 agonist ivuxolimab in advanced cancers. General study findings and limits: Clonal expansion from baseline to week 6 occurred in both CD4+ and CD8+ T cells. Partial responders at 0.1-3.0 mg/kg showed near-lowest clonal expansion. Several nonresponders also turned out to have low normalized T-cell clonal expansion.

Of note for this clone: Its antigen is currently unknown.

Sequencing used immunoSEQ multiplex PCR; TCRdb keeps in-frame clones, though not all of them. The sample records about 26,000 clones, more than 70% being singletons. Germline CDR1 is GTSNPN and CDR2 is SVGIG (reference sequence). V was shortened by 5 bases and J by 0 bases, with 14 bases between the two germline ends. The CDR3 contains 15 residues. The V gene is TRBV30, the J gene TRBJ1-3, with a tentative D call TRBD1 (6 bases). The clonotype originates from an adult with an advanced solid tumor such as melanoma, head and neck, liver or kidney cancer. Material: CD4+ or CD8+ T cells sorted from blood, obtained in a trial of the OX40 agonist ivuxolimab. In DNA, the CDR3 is TGTGCCTGGGACCCGACAGGCACCTCTGGAAACACCATATATTTT. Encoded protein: CAWDPTGTSGNTIYF.